The rows below give T cell receptor beta chains drawn from one sample of a study of cytomegalovirus exposure and HLA in healthy donors. Sequenced by immunoSEQ multiplex PCR; TCRdb stores in-frame clones only, minus some. The data show 50,000 or so clones, with around 74% seen just once and roughly 6.3% held by the top ten. Sequencing was carried out using PBMCs. Receptor source: a man in his thirties or forties in good health and CMV-seronegative. Both conserved end residues are trimmed from each CDR3. The order of the fields is V gene, J gene, CDR3 protein.

>TRBV27|TRBJ2-1
ASSFLPSSYNEQF
>TRBV5-6|TRBJ1-1
ASSFILSFGNTEAF
>TRBV5-1|TRBJ1-4
ASSRGLGRELEKLF
>TRBV29-1|TRBJ1-2
SVEGAQKTPGYT
>TRBV5-1|TRBJ1-3
ASSPRGGSPGNTIY
>TRBV19|TRBJ1-4
ASSIDLHAAANEKLF
>TRBV7-6|TRBJ1-1
ASSLLGSDRGYTEAF
>TRBV7-8|TRBJ1-1
ASSPRDRGLSIEAF
>TRBV19|TRBJ2-5
ASKRDRGRETQY
>TRBV19|TRBJ2-2
ASSMSKTGELF
>TRBV4-2|TRBJ2-3
ASSQDVAGKGNTQY
>TRBV7-2|TRBJ2-5
ASSLAVGGRAETQY
>TRBV5-1|TRBJ2-2
ASSLGSGSHRDTGELF
>TRBV7-9|TRBJ1-1
ASSLPGQGLIGNTEAF
>TRBV5-4|TRBJ1-1
ASSLRGWNTEAF
>TRBV29-1|TRBJ2-7
SAHRGYEQY
>TRBV6-4|TRBJ1-2
ASRISAGYGYT
>TRBV2|TRBJ2-7
ASSASGSVVHEQY
>TRBV25-1|TRBJ2-7
AIGTGDEQY
>TRBV4-1|TRBJ2-3
ASSQDQVRYTDTQY
>TRBV5-1|TRBJ1-1
ASRRNQGSEAF
>TRBV30|TRBJ1-1
AWSVWGGHDTEAF
>TRBV5-4|TRBJ2-1
ASTLAGANNEQF
>TRBV30|TRBJ2-7
AWSGYKGGREQY
>TRBV7-9|TRBJ2-5
ASSLTGTSGVKETQY
>TRBV18|TRBJ1-4
ASSRAGGNEKLF
>TRBV27|TRBJ1-3
ASSQGNTIY
>TRBV10-3|TRBJ1-3
ASLQGSGNTIY
>TRBV29-1|TRBJ2-2
SVRPGLGAGELF
>TRBV10-3|TRBJ1-3
AISSKTGISGNTIY
>TRBV30|TRBJ2-2
AWSTSRQVNTGELF
>TRBV5-1|TRBJ2-2
ASSPQGTSGSWELF
>TRBV4-1|TRBJ2-7
ASSLSVAELMSEQY
>TRBV27|TRBJ2-3
ASRLAGGPTDTQY
>TRBV12-5|TRBJ1-1
ASGLVLVREVTEAF
>TRBV9|TRBJ2-1
ASSVGASGNNEQF
>TRBV2|TRBJ1-2
ASSDYGGRDYGYT
>TRBV23-1|TRBJ1-5
ASSQIAGINQPQH
>TRBV5-1|TRBJ2-4
ASSHAGAKNIQY
>TRBV5-1|TRBJ2-7
ASSLELAAAYEQY
>TRBV30|TRBJ2-7
AWGHYEQY
>TRBV12-5|TRBJ2-5
ASGSRETQY
>TRBV2|NA
ASTGQGFIQY
>TRBV5-1|TRBJ2-2
ASSPGTGAGELF
>TRBV6-5|TRBJ1-2
ASRDRERGYT
>TRBV9|TRBJ2-2
ASTLDRTGELF
>TRBV4-1|TRBJ2-7
ASSPGQGGNYEQY
>TRBV4-1|TRBJ1-1
ASSQGGQGMNTEAF